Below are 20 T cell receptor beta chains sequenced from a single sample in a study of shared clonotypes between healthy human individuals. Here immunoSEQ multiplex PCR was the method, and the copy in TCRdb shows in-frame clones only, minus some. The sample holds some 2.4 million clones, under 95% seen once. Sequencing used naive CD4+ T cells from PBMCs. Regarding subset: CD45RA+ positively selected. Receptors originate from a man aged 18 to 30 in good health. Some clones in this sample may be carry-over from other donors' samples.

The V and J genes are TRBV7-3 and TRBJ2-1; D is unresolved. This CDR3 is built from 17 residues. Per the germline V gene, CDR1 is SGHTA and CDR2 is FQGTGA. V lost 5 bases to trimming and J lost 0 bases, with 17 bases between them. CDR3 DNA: TGTGCCAGCAGCCCCCGGGCAGCGCCGAGCTCCTACAATGAGCAGTTCTTC. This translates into CASSPRAAPSSYNEQFF.

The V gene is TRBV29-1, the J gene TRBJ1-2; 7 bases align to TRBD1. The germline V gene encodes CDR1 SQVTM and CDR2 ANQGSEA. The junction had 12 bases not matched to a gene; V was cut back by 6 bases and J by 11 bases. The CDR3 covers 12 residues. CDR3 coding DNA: TGCAGCGTCCGGACAGGTCCGACAAAATACACCTTC. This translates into CSVRTGPTKYTF.

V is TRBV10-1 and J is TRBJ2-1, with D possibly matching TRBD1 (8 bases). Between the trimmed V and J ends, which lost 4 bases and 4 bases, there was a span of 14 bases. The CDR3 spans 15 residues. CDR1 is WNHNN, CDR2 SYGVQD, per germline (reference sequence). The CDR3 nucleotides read TGCGCCAGCAGTGCACAGGGGGGGAATTACAATGAGCAGTTCTTC. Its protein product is CASSAQGGNYNEQFF.

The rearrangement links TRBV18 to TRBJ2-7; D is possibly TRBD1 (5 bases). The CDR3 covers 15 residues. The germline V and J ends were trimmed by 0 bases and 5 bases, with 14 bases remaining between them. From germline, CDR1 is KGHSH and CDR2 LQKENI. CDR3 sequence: CASSPPAQVKNEQYF. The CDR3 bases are TGTGCCAGCTCACCACCCGCACAGGTAAAAAACGAGCAGTACTTC.

The CDR3 protein is CASSRFLAAFPEQYF. In DNA form, the CDR3 reads TGTGCCAGCAGCCGATTTCTAGCGGCATTCCCCGAGCAGTACTTC. The chain joins TRBV5-6 to TRBJ2-7; 7 positions match TRBD2. With 4 bases clipped from V and 6 bases from J, the junction kept 13 bases outside the gene matches. Germline CDR1 and CDR2: SGHDT and YYEEEE. The CDR3 is made up of 15 amino acids.

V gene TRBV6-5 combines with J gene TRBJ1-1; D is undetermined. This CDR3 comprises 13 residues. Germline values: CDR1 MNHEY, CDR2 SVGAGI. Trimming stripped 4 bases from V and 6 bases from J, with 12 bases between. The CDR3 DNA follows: TGTGCCAGCAGTTCGGGTGGTTTCCCTGAAGCTTTCTTT. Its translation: CASSSGGFPEAFF.

The CDR3 loop reads CATSGSSHLSGNTIYF. CDR3 DNA sequence: TGTGCCACCTCAGGGTCCAGCCACCTCTCGGGAAACACCATATATTTT. The chain carries TRBV27 and TRBJ1-3; tentative D call: TRBD1 (5 bases). CDR3 length: 16 residues. V lost 10 bases and J 4 bases, leaving 23 bases between the germline ends. The germline V gene has CDR1 MNHEY and CDR2 SMNVEV (reference sequence).

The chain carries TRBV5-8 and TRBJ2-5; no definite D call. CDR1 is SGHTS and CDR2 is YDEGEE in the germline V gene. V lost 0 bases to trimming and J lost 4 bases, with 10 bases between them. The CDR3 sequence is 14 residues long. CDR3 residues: CASSLAPSVETQYF. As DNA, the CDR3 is TGTGCCAGCAGCTTGGCTCCTAGTGTAGAGACCCAGTACTTC.

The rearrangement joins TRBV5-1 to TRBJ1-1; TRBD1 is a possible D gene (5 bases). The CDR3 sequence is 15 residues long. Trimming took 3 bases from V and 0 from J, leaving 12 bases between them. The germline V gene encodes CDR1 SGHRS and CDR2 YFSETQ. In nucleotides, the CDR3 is TGCGCCAGCAGCTCATTGGGACGGTTGAACACTGAAGCTTTCTTT. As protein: CASSSLGRLNTEAFF.

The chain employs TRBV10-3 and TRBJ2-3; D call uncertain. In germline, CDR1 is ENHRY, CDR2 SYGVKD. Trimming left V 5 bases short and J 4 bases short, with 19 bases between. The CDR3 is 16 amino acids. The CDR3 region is CAISPVELRWADTQYF. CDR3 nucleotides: TGTGCCATCAGTCCGGTGGAACTCAGGTGGGCAGATACGCAGTATTTT.

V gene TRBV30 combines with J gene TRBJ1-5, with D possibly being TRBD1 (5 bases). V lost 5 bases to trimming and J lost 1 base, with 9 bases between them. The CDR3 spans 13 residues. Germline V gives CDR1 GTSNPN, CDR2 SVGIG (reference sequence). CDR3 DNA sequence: TGTGCCTGGGGACACCGGAGCAATCAGCCCCAGCATTTT. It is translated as CAWGHRSNQPQHF.

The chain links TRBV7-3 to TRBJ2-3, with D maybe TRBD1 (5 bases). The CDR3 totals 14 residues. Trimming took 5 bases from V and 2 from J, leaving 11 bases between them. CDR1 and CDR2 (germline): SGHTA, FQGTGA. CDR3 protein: CASSRTTNTDTQYF. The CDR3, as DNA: TGTGCCAGCAGCCGGACAACGAACACAGATACGCAGTATTTT.

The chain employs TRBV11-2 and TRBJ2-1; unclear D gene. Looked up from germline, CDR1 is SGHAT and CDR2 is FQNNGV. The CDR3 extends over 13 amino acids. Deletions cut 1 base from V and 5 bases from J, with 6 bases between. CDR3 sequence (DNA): TGTGCCAGCAGCTTAGCGGTCGACAATGAGCAGTTCTTC. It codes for CASSLAVDNEQFF. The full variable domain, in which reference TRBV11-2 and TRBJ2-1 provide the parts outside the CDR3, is EAGVAQSPRYKIIEKRQSVAFWCNPISGHATLYWYQQILGQGPKLLIQFQNNGVVDDSQLPKDRFSAERLKGVDSTLKIQPAKLEDSAVYLCASSLAVDNEQFFGPGTRLTVL.

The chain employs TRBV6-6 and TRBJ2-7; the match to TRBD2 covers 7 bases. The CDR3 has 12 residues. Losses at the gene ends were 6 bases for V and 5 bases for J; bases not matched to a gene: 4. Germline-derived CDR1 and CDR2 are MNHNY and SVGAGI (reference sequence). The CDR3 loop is CASRGGRHEQYF. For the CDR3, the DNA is TGTGCCAGCAGGGGAGGGCGGCACGAGCAGTACTTC.

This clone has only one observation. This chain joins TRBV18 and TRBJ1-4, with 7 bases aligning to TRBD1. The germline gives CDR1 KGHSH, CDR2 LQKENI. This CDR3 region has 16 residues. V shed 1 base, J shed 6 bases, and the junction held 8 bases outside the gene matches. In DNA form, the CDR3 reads TGTGCCAGCTCACCACGCAGGGGGAATTTGGATGAAAAACTGTTTTTT. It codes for CASSPRRGNLDEKLFF.

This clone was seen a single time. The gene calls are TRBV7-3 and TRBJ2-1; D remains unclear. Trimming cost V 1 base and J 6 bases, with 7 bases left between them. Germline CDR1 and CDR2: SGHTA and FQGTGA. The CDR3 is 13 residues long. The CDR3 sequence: CASSLMGINEQFF. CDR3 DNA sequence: TGTGCCAGCAGCTTAATGGGAATCAATGAGCAGTTCTTC.

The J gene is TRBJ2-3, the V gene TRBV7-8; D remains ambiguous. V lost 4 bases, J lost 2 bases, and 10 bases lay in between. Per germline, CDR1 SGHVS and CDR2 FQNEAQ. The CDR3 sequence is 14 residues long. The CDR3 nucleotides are TGTGCCAGCAGCTCCGAGTGGGCCACAGATACGCAGTATTTT. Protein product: CASSSEWATDTQYF. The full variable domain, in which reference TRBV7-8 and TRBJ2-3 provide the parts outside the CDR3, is GAGVSQSPRYKVAKRGQDVALRCDPISGHVSLFWYQQALGQGPEFLTYFQNEAQLDKSGLPSDRFFAERPEGSVSTLKIQRTQQEDSAVYLCASSSEWATDTQYFGPGTRLTVL.

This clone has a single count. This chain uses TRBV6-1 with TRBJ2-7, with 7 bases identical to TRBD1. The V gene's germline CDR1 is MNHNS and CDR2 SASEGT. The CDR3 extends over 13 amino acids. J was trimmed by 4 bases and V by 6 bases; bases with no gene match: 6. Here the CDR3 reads CASRTGNIYEQYF. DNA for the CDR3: TGTGCCAGCAGGACAGGGAACATATACGAGCAGTACTTC.

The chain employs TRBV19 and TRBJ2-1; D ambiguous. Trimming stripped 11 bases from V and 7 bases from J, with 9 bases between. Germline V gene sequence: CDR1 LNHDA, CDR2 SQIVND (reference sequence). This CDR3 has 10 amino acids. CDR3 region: CAHPRNEQFF. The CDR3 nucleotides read TGTGCCCATCCGAGAAATGAGCAGTTCTTC.

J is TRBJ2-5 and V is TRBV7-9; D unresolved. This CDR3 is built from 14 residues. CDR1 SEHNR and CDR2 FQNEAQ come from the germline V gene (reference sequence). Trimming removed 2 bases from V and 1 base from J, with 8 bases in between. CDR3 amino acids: CASSLSNFQETQYF. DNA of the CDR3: TGTGCCAGCAGCTTAAGCAATTTCCAAGAGACCCAGTACTTC.